The entry below describes one T cell receptor beta chain. Antigen unknown. Germline V gene data show CDR1 as MRHNA and CDR2 as SNTAGT. The length of the CDR3 is 15 residues. The ends lost 5 bases at V and 2 bases at J; junction bases unmatched: 3. The data originate from a study of OX40 agonist ivuxolimab in advanced cancers. In the study overall: An anti-OX40 (CD134) antibody with agonistic activity, ivuxolimab, was administered to patients. Broader study findings: There was clonal expansion of CD4+ and CD8+ blood T cells by week 6 at 0.1 to 3.0 mg/kg.

TCRdb's copy holds only in-frame clones and misses some; the assay was immunoSEQ multiplex PCR. The repertoire holds 20,000 or so clones, roughly 87% seen once, with 45% to 50% in the top ten. The input for sequencing was CD4+ or CD8+ T cells sorted from blood, taken in a trial of the OX40 agonist ivuxolimab. The rearrangement joins TRBV6-4 to TRBJ2-3, with 11 positions matching TRBD2. This clonotype was obtained from an adult with an advanced solid tumor such as melanoma, head and neck, liver or kidney cancer. The CDR3 nucleotides read TGTGCCAGCAGTTTACTAGCGGGAGCCACAGATACGCAGTATTTT. It translates to CASSLLAGATDTQYF.